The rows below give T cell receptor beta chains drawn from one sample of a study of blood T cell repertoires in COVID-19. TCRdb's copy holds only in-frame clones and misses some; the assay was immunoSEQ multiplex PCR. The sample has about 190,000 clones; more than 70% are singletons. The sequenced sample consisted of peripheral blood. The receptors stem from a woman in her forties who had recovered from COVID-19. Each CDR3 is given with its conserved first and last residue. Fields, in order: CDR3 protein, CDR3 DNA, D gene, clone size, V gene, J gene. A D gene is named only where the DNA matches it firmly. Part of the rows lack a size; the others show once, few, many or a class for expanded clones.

CDR3aa: CAWRGTGAYGYTF; CDR3nt: TGTGCCTGGAGGGGGACAGGGGCCTATGGCTACACCTTC; d_gene: TRBD1; abundance: NA; v_gene: TRBV30; j_gene: TRBJ1-2
CDR3aa: CASSQDRGEGGYTF; CDR3nt: TGTGCCAGCAGCCAAGACAGGGGTGAGGGGGGCTACACCTTC; d_gene: NA; abundance: once; v_gene: TRBV4-2; j_gene: TRBJ1-2
CDR3aa: CASSLVTGDNSPLHF; CDR3nt: TGTGCCAGCAGTTTGGTTACAGGGGATAATTCACCCCTCCACTTT; d_gene: TRBD1; abundance: NA; v_gene: TRBV28; j_gene: TRBJ1-6
CDR3aa: CASSEASGRGDEQFF; CDR3nt: TGTGCCAGCAGTGAGGCCAGCGGGAGAGGCGATGAGCAGTTCTTC; d_gene: TRBD2; abundance: NA; v_gene: TRBV2; j_gene: TRBJ2-1
CDR3aa: CASSQEGSNGYTF; CDR3nt: TGTGCCAGCAGCCAAGAGGGCAGTAATGGCTACACCTTC; d_gene: NA; abundance: NA; v_gene: TRBV4-2; j_gene: TRBJ1-2
CDR3aa: CASRADLDNEQFF; CDR3nt: TGTGCCAGCAGGGCTGACTTGGACAATGAGCAGTTCTTC; d_gene: NA; abundance: NA; v_gene: TRBV12-3/TRBV12-4; j_gene: TRBJ2-1
CDR3aa: CASSLGDRNYYEQYF; CDR3nt: TGCGCCAGCAGCTTGGGGGACAGGAACTACTACGAGCAGTACTTC; d_gene: TRBD1; abundance: NA; v_gene: TRBV5-1; j_gene: TRBJ2-7
CDR3aa: CASSLRETGELFF; CDR3nt: TGTGCCAGCAGCTTACGGGAGACCGGGGAGCTGTTTTTT; d_gene: NA; abundance: NA; v_gene: TRBV7-2; j_gene: TRBJ2-2
CDR3aa: CASSLSTSGYSSYEQYF; CDR3nt: TGTGCCAGCAGTTTATCGACTAGCGGGTATAGCTCCTACGAGCAGTACTTC; d_gene: TRBD2; abundance: NA; v_gene: TRBV27; j_gene: TRBJ2-7
CDR3aa: CASSQGPPSKAGGVGEQFF; CDR3nt: TGCGCCAGCAGCCAAGGACCCCCCTCTAAAGCGGGAGGGGTCGGTGAGCAGTTCTTC; d_gene: TRBD2; abundance: NA; v_gene: TRBV4-3; j_gene: TRBJ2-1
CDR3aa: CASSPNTGGFGNTIYF; CDR3nt: TGTGCCAGTAGTCCGAACACAGGGGGCTTTGGAAACACCATATATTTT; d_gene: TRBD1; abundance: NA; v_gene: TRBV19; j_gene: TRBJ1-3
CDR3aa: CASSIGGVGTGTDTQYF; CDR3nt: TGTGCCAGCAGCATAGGAGGAGTAGGGACAGGCACAGATACGCAGTATTTT; d_gene: TRBD1; abundance: NA; v_gene: TRBV7-2; j_gene: TRBJ2-3
CDR3aa: CASSATSYEQYF; CDR3nt: TGTGCCAGCAGCGCCACTAGTTACGAGCAGTACTTC; d_gene: NA; abundance: once; v_gene: TRBV27; j_gene: TRBJ2-7
CDR3aa: CASSPREGSYEQYF; CDR3nt: TGTGCCAGCTCACCAAGGGAGGGATCCTACGAGCAGTACTTC; d_gene: TRBD2; abundance: NA; v_gene: TRBV18; j_gene: TRBJ2-7
CDR3aa: CASSEQLAGGETQYF; CDR3nt: TGTGCCAGCAGTGAACAACTAGCGGGAGGAGAGACCCAGTACTTC; d_gene: TRBD2; abundance: once; v_gene: TRBV25-1; j_gene: TRBJ2-5
CDR3aa: CASARAGGSYEQYF; CDR3nt: TGTGCCAGCGCAAGAGCGGGCGGCTCCTACGAGCAGTACTTC; d_gene: NA; abundance: once; v_gene: TRBV3-1/TRBV3-2; j_gene: TRBJ2-7
CDR3aa: CASSLISGRGKNIQYF; CDR3nt: TGTGCCAGCAGTTTAATTAGCGGGAGGGGCAAAAACATTCAGTACTTC; d_gene: TRBD2; abundance: NA; v_gene: TRBV28; j_gene: TRBJ2-4
CDR3aa: CASSQVGGDNSPLHF; CDR3nt: TGTGCCAGCAGCCAAGTCGGGGGTGATAATTCACCCCTCCACTTT; d_gene: NA; abundance: NA; v_gene: TRBV3-1/TRBV3-2; j_gene: TRBJ1-6
CDR3aa: CASSYARGGDGYTF; CDR3nt: TGTGCCAGCAGTTACGCCCGCGGGGGGGATGGCTACACCTTC; d_gene: NA; abundance: NA; v_gene: TRBV6-5; j_gene: TRBJ1-2
CDR3aa: CASISGGGGYTF; CDR3nt: TGTGCCAGCATAAGCGGGGGCGGAGGCTACACCTTC; d_gene: NA; abundance: NA; v_gene: TRBV28; j_gene: TRBJ1-2
CDR3aa: CASSPLGGAFGYTF; CDR3nt: TGTGCCAGCAGCCCCTTGGGGGGGGCGTTCGGCTACACCTTC; d_gene: NA; abundance: NA; v_gene: TRBV5-6; j_gene: TRBJ1-2
CDR3aa: CASRPGTLGANVLTF; CDR3nt: TGTGCCAGCAGACCCGGTACTCTAGGGGCCAACGTCCTGACTTTC; d_gene: NA; abundance: NA; v_gene: TRBV6-5; j_gene: TRBJ2-6
CDR3aa: CASSIGSGGRRTDTQYF; CDR3nt: TGTGCCAGTAGTATTGGTTCTGGCGGGAGAAGGACAGATACGCAGTATTTT; d_gene: TRBD2; abundance: NA; v_gene: TRBV19; j_gene: TRBJ2-3
CDR3aa: CAISEREEEETQYF; CDR3nt: TGTGCCATCAGTGAGCGGGAGGAGGAAGAGACCCAGTACTTC; d_gene: TRBD2; abundance: NA; v_gene: TRBV10-3; j_gene: TRBJ2-5
CDR3aa: CASSLGRVEQYF; CDR3nt: TGTGCCAGCAGCTTAGGGAGGGTCGAGCAGTACTTC; d_gene: NA; abundance: NA; v_gene: TRBV7-2; j_gene: TRBJ2-7
CDR3aa: CASSLGQGISEAFF; CDR3nt: TGTGCCAGCAGCTTGGGACAGGGGATCTCTGAAGCTTTCTTT; d_gene: TRBD1; abundance: NA; v_gene: TRBV5-4; j_gene: TRBJ1-1
CDR3aa: CASSLDGRLPANTGELFF; CDR3nt: TGTGCCAGCAGCTTAGATGGTAGACTCCCCGCGAACACCGGGGAGCTGTTTTTT; d_gene: NA; abundance: few; v_gene: TRBV11-3; j_gene: TRBJ2-2
CDR3aa: CASTRAASGMRGEQFF; CDR3nt: TGTGCCAGTACCAGAGCGGCTAGCGGGATGAGGGGTGAGCAGTTCTTC; d_gene: TRBD2; abundance: NA; v_gene: TRBV19; j_gene: TRBJ2-1
CDR3aa: CASSQDQGTANTGELFF; CDR3nt: TGCGCCAGCAGCCAAGATCAGGGTACAGCGAACACCGGGGAGCTGTTTTTT; d_gene: NA; abundance: NA; v_gene: TRBV4-1; j_gene: TRBJ2-2
CDR3aa: CASRGEAQETQYF; CDR3nt: TGTGCCAGCAGGGGGGAGGCCCAAGAGACCCAGTACTTC; d_gene: NA; abundance: NA; v_gene: TRBV2; j_gene: TRBJ2-5
CDR3aa: CAFRDRGIDYGYTF; CDR3nt: TGTGCCTTCCGGGACAGGGGGATTGACTATGGCTACACCTTC; d_gene: TRBD1; abundance: NA; v_gene: TRBV30; j_gene: TRBJ1-2
CDR3aa: CASSLGRESYEQFF; CDR3nt: TGTGCCAGCAGCTTAGGGCGGGAGAGTTATGAGCAGTTCTTC; d_gene: TRBD2; abundance: NA; v_gene: TRBV7-6; j_gene: TRBJ2-1
CDR3aa: CATSRQEGYGYTF; CDR3nt: TGTGCCACCAGCAGACAAGAGGGCTATGGCTACACCTTC; d_gene: NA; abundance: NA; v_gene: TRBV15; j_gene: TRBJ1-2
CDR3aa: CASSSRQGRQPQHF; CDR3nt: TGTGCCAGCAGCAGTCGACAGGGGAGGCAGCCCCAGCATTTT; d_gene: TRBD1; abundance: NA; v_gene: TRBV5-6; j_gene: TRBJ1-5
CDR3aa: CASSPGGQRVHEQYF; CDR3nt: TGTGCCAGCAGCCCAGGGGGACAGAGGGTTCACGAGCAGTACTTC; d_gene: TRBD1; abundance: NA; v_gene: TRBV5-4; j_gene: TRBJ2-7
CDR3aa: CASIYRDRVVETQYF; CDR3nt: TGTGCCAGCATTTATCGGGACAGGGTTGTGGAGACCCAGTACTTC; d_gene: TRBD1; abundance: NA; v_gene: TRBV6-5; j_gene: TRBJ2-5
CDR3aa: CASSSGLAGQETQYF; CDR3nt: TGCGCCAGCAGCTCAGGACTAGCGGGGCAAGAGACCCAGTACTTC; d_gene: TRBD2; abundance: NA; v_gene: TRBV5-1; j_gene: TRBJ2-5
CDR3aa: CARSTGETNIQYF; CDR3nt: TGTGCCAGAAGTACAGGGGAAACAAACATTCAGTACTTC; d_gene: TRBD1; abundance: NA; v_gene: TRBV2; j_gene: TRBJ2-4
CDR3aa: CATAIGTGGPQPQHF; CDR3nt: TGTGCCACCGCGATAGGGACAGGGGGCCCCCAGCCCCAGCATTTT; d_gene: TRBD1; abundance: NA; v_gene: TRBV15; j_gene: TRBJ1-5
CDR3aa: CASSPQDSGINRETQYF; CDR3nt: TGTGCCAGCAGCCCCCAGGATAGCGGGATCAATCGAGAGACCCAGTACTTC; d_gene: TRBD2; abundance: few; v_gene: TRBV7-7; j_gene: TRBJ2-5
CDR3aa: CACKGLAIEQYF; CDR3nt: TGTGCCTGCAAGGGACTAGCGATCGAGCAGTACTTC; d_gene: TRBD2; abundance: NA; v_gene: TRBV28; j_gene: TRBJ2-7
CDR3aa: CASRPGLGFTDTQYF; CDR3nt: TGTGCCAGTAGACCGGGACTAGGCTTTACAGATACGCAGTATTTT; d_gene: TRBD2; abundance: NA; v_gene: TRBV19; j_gene: TRBJ2-3
CDR3aa: CAWRAGTLTGELFF; CDR3nt: TGTGCCTGGAGGGCCGGGACTCTAACCGGGGAGCTGTTTTTT; d_gene: NA; abundance: NA; v_gene: TRBV30; j_gene: TRBJ2-2
CDR3aa: CASSWTRSRGVEQYF; CDR3nt: TGTGCCAGCAGCTGGACGCGCTCCCGGGGAGTCGAGCAGTACTTC; d_gene: NA; abundance: NA; v_gene: TRBV5-8; j_gene: TRBJ2-7
CDR3aa: CATSRRSNEQFF; CDR3nt: TGTGCCACCAGTAGAAGGAGCAATGAGCAGTTCTTC; d_gene: NA; abundance: once; v_gene: TRBV24-1; j_gene: TRBJ2-1
CDR3aa: CASSLEAGGGSEQYF; CDR3nt: TGTGCTAGCAGCTTGGAAGCGGGAGGGGGTAGCGAGCAGTACTTC; d_gene: TRBD2; abundance: NA; v_gene: TRBV5-6; j_gene: TRBJ2-7
CDR3aa: CASSQDHLSGTGGSDTQYF; CDR3nt: TGTGCCAGCAGCCAAGATCATCTCTCCGGGACAGGGGGATCAGATACGCAGTATTTT; d_gene: TRBD1; abundance: NA; v_gene: TRBV4-2; j_gene: TRBJ2-3
CDR3aa: CASSRQGARSGYTF; CDR3nt: TGTGCCAGCAGCCGTCAGGGGGCGCGTAGTGGCTACACCTTC; d_gene: TRBD1; abundance: NA; v_gene: TRBV14; j_gene: TRBJ1-2
CDR3aa: CASSTGLTTYEQYF; CDR3nt: TGTGCCAGTAGTACGGGACTAACAACCTACGAGCAGTACTTC; d_gene: TRBD2; abundance: NA; v_gene: TRBV19; j_gene: TRBJ2-7
CDR3aa: CASEQGAHYGYTF; CDR3nt: TGTGCCAGCGAACAGGGGGCCCACTATGGCTACACCTTC; d_gene: TRBD1; abundance: NA; v_gene: TRBV5-6; j_gene: TRBJ1-2
CDR3aa: CASIPGLATDTQYF; CDR3nt: TGCGCCAGCATCCCGGGACTAGCGACAGATACGCAGTATTTT; d_gene: TRBD2; abundance: NA; v_gene: TRBV10-2; j_gene: TRBJ2-3
CDR3aa: CASSYTGDQPQHF; CDR3nt: TGTGCCAGCAGTTACACAGGGGATCAGCCCCAGCATTTT; d_gene: TRBD1; abundance: NA; v_gene: TRBV2; j_gene: TRBJ1-5
CDR3aa: CATSRQGAGELFF; CDR3nt: TGTGCCACCAGCAGACAGGGGGCCGGGGAGCTGTTTTTT; d_gene: TRBD1; abundance: NA; v_gene: TRBV15; j_gene: TRBJ2-2
CDR3aa: CASGLVPNGGEQFF; CDR3nt: TGTGCTAGTGGTTTGGTCCCTAACGGCGGTGAGCAGTTCTTC; d_gene: NA; abundance: NA; v_gene: TRBV12-5; j_gene: TRBJ2-1
CDR3aa: CASSGTDRPKGNEQFF; CDR3nt: TGTGCCAGCAGCGGTACGGACAGGCCAAAGGGCAATGAGCAGTTCTTC; d_gene: TRBD1; abundance: NA; v_gene: TRBV5-6; j_gene: TRBJ2-1
CDR3aa: CASSLGVGPYEQYF; CDR3nt: TGCGCCAGCAGCTTGGGAGTTGGTCCCTACGAGCAGTACTTC; d_gene: NA; abundance: NA; v_gene: TRBV5-1; j_gene: TRBJ2-7
CDR3aa: CASSPPTSVGEQYF; CDR3nt: TGTGCCAGCAGTCCCCCCACTAGCGTAGGAGAGCAGTACTTC; d_gene: TRBD2; abundance: NA; v_gene: TRBV7-8; j_gene: TRBJ2-7
CDR3aa: CASSLSELARPYNEQFF; CDR3nt: TGTGCCAGCAGTTTATCAGAACTAGCGCGACCCTACAATGAGCAGTTCTTC; d_gene: TRBD2; abundance: NA; v_gene: TRBV28; j_gene: TRBJ2-1
CDR3aa: CASRLAGGPDEQFF; CDR3nt: TGTGCCAGCAGACTAGCGGGAGGGCCCGATGAGCAGTTCTTC; d_gene: TRBD2; abundance: once; v_gene: TRBV3-1/TRBV3-2; j_gene: TRBJ2-1
CDR3aa: CASSTSGTTPSYEQYF; CDR3nt: TGCGCCAGCAGCACCTCCGGGACTACACCCTCCTACGAGCAGTACTTC; d_gene: TRBD2; abundance: NA; v_gene: TRBV5-1; j_gene: TRBJ2-7